The entry that follows covers one TCR beta chain sequence. What it binds is not known. The data originate from a study of response to subunit inactivated influenza vaccine. TCRdb reprocessed the RT-PCR reads with MiXCR, giving one entry per CDR3 protein. The top ten clones hold roughly 11% of a sample with more than 450,000 distinct CDR3 sequences, over 9% of them seen once. Germline V gene lookup returns CDR1 SGHNT and CDR2 YENEEA. The CDR3 has 17 residues. The ends lost 5 bases at V and 4 bases at J; junction bases unmatched: 14. Study outcomes and limitations: Each seasonal influenza vaccination recruits few new T cells, the authors suggested.

The sample was also linked to a second study, of T cells expressing NK-cell markers. That source adds: TCR beta cDNA was made by 5'RACE template switching with UMIs. Repertoires of TCR beta were obtained from T cells sorted as CD3+CD56+NKG2C+, CD3+CD56+NKG2C- and CD3+CD56-NKG2C+. Six or seven donors had dominant NKG2C+ clonotypes that comprised roughly 1.0-8% of their CD8+ T cells.

The chain is built from TRBV11-3 and TRBJ1-1; the match to TRBD1 covers 9 bases. The clonotype comes from a man in his fifties or sixties who received an inactivated influenza vaccine. Sample: PBMCs from blood, taken on the day of vaccination. The chain's CDR3 is CASSPFVDRGIPTEAFF. The CDR3 DNA is TGTGCCAGCAGCCCGTTCGTCGACAGGGGGATCCCCACTGAAGCTTTCTTT.